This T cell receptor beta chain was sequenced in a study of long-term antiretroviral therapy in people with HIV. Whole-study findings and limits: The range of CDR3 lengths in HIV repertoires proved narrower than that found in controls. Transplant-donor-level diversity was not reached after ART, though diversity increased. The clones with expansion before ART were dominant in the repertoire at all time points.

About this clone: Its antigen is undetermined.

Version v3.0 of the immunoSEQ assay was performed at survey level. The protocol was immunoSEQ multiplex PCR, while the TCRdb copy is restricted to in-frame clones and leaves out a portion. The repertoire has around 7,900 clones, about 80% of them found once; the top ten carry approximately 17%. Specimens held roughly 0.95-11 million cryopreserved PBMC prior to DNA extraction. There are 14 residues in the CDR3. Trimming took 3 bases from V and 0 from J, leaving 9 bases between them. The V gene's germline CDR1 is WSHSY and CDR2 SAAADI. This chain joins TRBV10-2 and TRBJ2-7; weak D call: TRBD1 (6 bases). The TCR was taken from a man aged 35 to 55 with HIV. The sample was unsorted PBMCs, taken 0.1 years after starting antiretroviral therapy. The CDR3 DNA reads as TGCGCCAGCAGTGACGACAGGTCCTCCTACGAGCAGTACTTC. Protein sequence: CASSDDRSSYEQYF.